This T cell receptor (beta chain) was captured by sequencing in a study of blood T cell repertoires in COVID-19. The overall study: Both acute and convalescent COVID-19 samples were obtained from the United States, Italy and Spain.

V was pared by 1 base and J by 3 bases, with 7 bases of the junction left unmatched. The CDR3 extends over 15 amino acids. Germline V lookup: CDR1 SGDLS, CDR2 YYNGEE. Original processing methods: Amplification of reference gene primers provided the estimated nucleated cell counts. Some clones are missing from TCRdb's copy, which holds only in-frame ones; the method was immunoSEQ multiplex PCR. V and J calls and clone size follow that table, whereas D and trimming were derived from the DNA. This sample has 300,000 or so clones, with around 87% found just once. The genes are TRBV9 and TRBJ2-7; 7 bases align to TRBD2. The origin of this receptor is a woman aged 45-59 years who had recovered from COVID-19. Sequences were obtained from peripheral blood. The CDR3 DNA is TGTGCCAGCAGCGTAAGTGGAGCGGGAAGCTACGAGCAGTACTTC. It yields the protein CASSVSGAGSYEQYF.